This record looks at one TCR beta chain sequence and its context. Its specificity is not known. The data originate from a study of T cell repertoires in cytomegalovirus infection. Study-level information: Carrying CMV and the relevant HLA type showed in public TCR beta signatures.

Points from the study as a whole: Cumulative frequency of public TCR beta families picked out carriers of CMV plus the relevant HLA. Dominating the ex vivo response were TCR beta clonotypes that were CMV-specific and HLA-C-restricted.

Germline lookup yields CDR1 MNHEY and CDR2 SVGAGI. The CDR3 length is 15 residues. V shed 6 bases and J shed 0 bases, with 11 bases lying between them. TCRdb itself ran the reads through MiXCR, one entry per CDR3 protein. The sample consists of about 450,000 distinct CDR3 sequences, approximately 32% of them appearing once. This TCR was recovered from a human donor in good health (CMV status not recorded). Some clones in this sample may be carry-over from other donors' samples. The V and J genes are TRBV6-5 and TRBJ2-2; D possibly corresponds to TRBD2 (5 bases). The specimen was PBMCs. In DNA, the CDR3 is TGTGCCAGCAGCCGGACCGGGACGAACACCGGGGAGCTGTTTTTT. Protein product: CASSRTGTNTGELFF.